One TCR beta chain is described in this entry. This clonotype was seen only a few times. The target of this receptor is not known. Per-nucleotide qualities are absent, and no much larger clonotype sits a single base away. This sample is drawn from a study of human T cells and chemical hapten exposure (dated by TCRdb to the early 2020s). Concerning the study at large: For sensitization, 2% DPC in acetone was applied to a 2 cm by 2 cm area of upper inner arm skin. Libraries were combined into a pool for sequencing, and differences in TCR yield between samples came mainly from small differences in library volumes within the pool. Blood samples were taken from patients before sensitization (week 0) and then at 2, 6 and about 24 weeks after DPC sensitization. The study tracked peripheral blood TCR repertoire changes in vivo during primary and secondary sensitization to the hapten diphenylcyclopropenone (DPC) in alopecia patients. Patch testing was done on the upper back using Finn chambers containing 0.01% DPC, and results were scored after 6 days according to International Contact Dermatitis Research Group standards. Most of the patients in the cohort were female, and the cohort covered alopecia areata with under or over 50% scalp involvement, alopecia totalis and alopecia universalis. Approximately 28 alopecia patients provided blood for TCR sequencing at one to four time points (pre-sensitization, 2, 6 and 24 weeks). Patients additionally received weekly therapeutic DPC doses to the scalp throughout the approximately 24-week study period.

Libraries were built with RACE. The run used a NextSeq 500. Library preparation attached unique molecular identifiers to individual cDNA molecules for quantitative, reproducible TCR counting. For every blood RNA sample, sequencing covered both the TCR alpha and TCR beta chains. On the study's bioinformatics: Samples had a median of approximately 96,000 TCRs, with a range from roughly 23,224 to 700,000. The Decombinator software suite was used to annotate V, J and CDR3 in the TCR reads. For PS versus PT1 abundance plots, all samples were subsampled to the same number of TCRs (28,000). TCRs were defined as expanded if absent before sensitization and observed at least eight times at the 2-week time point. TCRdb reanalyzed the raw reads on its own, using fastp at Q25 for trimming and MiXCR for clone calling, and kept in-frame beta chains. Each entry merges the rows of one CDR3 protein and shows their most common DNA and genes. In this record, the V and J calls reflect TCRdb's handling and not the investigators' own analysis. Present in this sample are fewer than 200,000 distinct CDR3 sequences, around 20% of which were seen just once. Over 6.5% of the sample rests with the top ten.

CDR1 and CDR2 (SGHAT, FQNNGV) derive from the germline V gene. A distance of 3 bases separates the germline ends of V and J, which lose 2 bases and 2 bases respectively. The CDR3 contains 12 residues, cysteine and phenylalanine counted. Solely the CDR3 DNA is kept, with 36 bases framed from the first base. Reading the label with the study, this specimen's time point is: patch test 1, 2 weeks after DPC sensitization. This specimen's treatment or condition label, interpreted: therapeutic diphenylcyclopropenone sensitization with weekly scalp DPC. At every patch-test visit, the blood draw took place before the patch test was put on. Patients were eligible if aged 18 to 70, diagnosed with alopecia and judged suitable for DPC therapy, and pregnant patients were excluded. Total RNA was extracted from unfractionated whole blood collected in Tempus Blood RNA tubes. General conclusions and limits of the study: The number of PT1 expanded TCRs positively correlated with patch test score, significant at thresholds 8, 16 and 32 but not 4. All patients had alopecia, a presumed autoimmune disease, so their immune response might differ from that of healthy individuals. Compared with pre-sensitization or healthy control sets, expanded TCRs formed significantly more large CDR3 similarity clusters, which is consistent with antigen-driven responses. DPC sensitization did not change how many TCRs were above 1 in 1000 frequency, and no evidence was found of alterations in global repertoire structure. After repeated subsampling, the strength of the expansion versus patch-test correlation and the threshold at which it became significant changed.

This sequence was found in a woman aged 45 to 65 with alopecia areata. Some clones in this sample may be carry-over from other donors' samples. The source material was whole blood, sampled in connection with sensitization to the hapten diphenylcyclopropenone (DPC). The rearranged chain carries TRBV11-2 and TRBJ1-1; no D segment can be confidently identified. CDR3 sequence: CASSLSNTEAFF. The DNA sequence is TGTGCCAGCAGCTTAAGTAACACTGAAGCTTTCTTT.